This TCR beta chain was profiled in a study of response to subunit inactivated influenza vaccine. Overall study findings and caveats: The authors suggested that every seasonal influenza vaccination recruits few new T cells.

CDR3 size: 15 residues. Germline assignment: CDR1 MDHEN and CDR2 SYDVKM. Deletions cut 6 bases from V and 0 bases from J, with 14 bases between. This clonotype was seen repeatedly, ten times or more. As yet, its antigen is unknown. TCRdb reprocessed the RT-PCR reads with MiXCR, giving one entry per CDR3 protein. This sample has around 580,000 distinct CDR3 sequences, with approximately 12% found just once. The V and J genes are TRBV28 and TRBJ1-1; D is undetermined. Sequencing used PBMCs from blood, obtained on the day of vaccination. This clonotype was sampled from a man aged 45 to 65 who received an inactivated influenza vaccine. As DNA, the CDR3 is TGTGCCAGCAGGGCCCAATCCTTCGTGAACACTGAAGCTTTCTTT. Amino acid sequence: CASRAQSFVNTEAFF.